This T cell receptor beta chain originates from a study of response to subunit inactivated influenza vaccine. Findings of the study overall: Authors suggested each seasonal influenza vaccination recruits few new T cells.

This clonotype was seen a few times. Its target is unknown. Germline V gene lookup returns CDR1 MNHEY and CDR2 SVGAGI. Between the trimmed V and J ends, which lost 0 bases and 4 bases, there was a span of 19 bases. This CDR3 contains 17 residues. One entry per CDR3 protein results from TCRdb running MiXCR on the RT-PCR reads. The sample lists roughly 780,000 distinct CDR3 sequences, approximately 17% occurring once. The receptor's source is a man in his fifties who received an inactivated influenza vaccine. This rearrangement joins TRBV6-5 to TRBJ2-7; D could derive from TRBD1 or TRBD2 (6 bases each). The source material was PBMCs from blood, sampled approximately 5 days after vaccination. CDR3 nucleotides: TGTGCCAGCAGTTACTCGCCAAACAGGGTTGGAGGGTACGAGCAGTACTTC. Translation: CASSYSPNRVGGYEQYF.